The 3 T cell receptor beta chains below were found in one sample sequenced in a study of untreated major depressive disorder. The repertoire was sequenced with immunoSEQ multiplex PCR; TCRdb's copy has only in-frame clones and lacks some. Among 15,000 to 20,000 clones, over 75% were seen once, and the ten largest hold roughly 0.82%. The sample comprised CD4+ T cells from PBMCs. The origin of the receptors is a woman between 25 and 40 years old in good health.

The CDR3 loop reads CAELRIWGTDTQYF. CDR3 DNA sequence: TGTGCTGAGCTGCGGATTTGGGGCACAGATACGCAGTATTTT. The rearrangement joins TRBV5-4 to TRBJ2-3; no definite D call. This CDR3 region has 14 residues. The germline V gene encodes CDR1 SGHNT and CDR2 YYREEE (reference sequence).

The V gene is TRBV6-5, the J gene TRBJ2-1; a weak D match, TRBD2 (6 bases). Germline-derived CDR1 and CDR2 are MNHEY and SVGAGI. The ends were cut back, 6 bases at V and 9 bases at J, with 12 bases in the middle. The CDR3 sequence is 12 residues long. The CDR3 DNA reads TGTGCCAGCAGCCAAAAAGCGGGTGAGCAGTTCTTC. Translated, it gives CASSQKAGEQFF.

The CDR3 nucleotides read TGTGCCAGTAGCTTAGCGGGGGAACTCTACAATGAGCAGTTCTTC. It specifies CASSLAGELYNEQFF. V is TRBV6-5 and J is TRBJ2-1; 9 positions agree with TRBD2. The CDR3 sequence is 15 residues long. Germline CDR1 reads MNHEY; CDR2 reads SVGAGI. Germline trimming cut 9 bases from V and 3 bases from J; bases unmatched to any gene: 9.